This T cell receptor (beta chain) was captured by sequencing in a study of technical replicates of blood from a few donors. Data came from immunoSEQ multiplex PCR; TCRdb stores just in-frame clones and leaves some out. The sample yields over 60,000 clones, 93% seen once. The CDR3 contains 16 residues. The germline V gene has CDR1 SGHRS and CDR2 YFSETQ. V gave up 1 base and J gave up 6 bases; unmatched junction bases: 12. Sequences were obtained from T cells isolated from PBMCs. The chain employs TRBV5-1 and TRBJ1-2; 7 bases line up with TRBD1. The source is a human donor in good health. CDR3 sequence: CASSLNGQVGEDGYTF. In nucleotides, the CDR3 is TGCGCCAGCAGCTTGAATGGACAGGTGGGGGAAGATGGCTACACCTTC.